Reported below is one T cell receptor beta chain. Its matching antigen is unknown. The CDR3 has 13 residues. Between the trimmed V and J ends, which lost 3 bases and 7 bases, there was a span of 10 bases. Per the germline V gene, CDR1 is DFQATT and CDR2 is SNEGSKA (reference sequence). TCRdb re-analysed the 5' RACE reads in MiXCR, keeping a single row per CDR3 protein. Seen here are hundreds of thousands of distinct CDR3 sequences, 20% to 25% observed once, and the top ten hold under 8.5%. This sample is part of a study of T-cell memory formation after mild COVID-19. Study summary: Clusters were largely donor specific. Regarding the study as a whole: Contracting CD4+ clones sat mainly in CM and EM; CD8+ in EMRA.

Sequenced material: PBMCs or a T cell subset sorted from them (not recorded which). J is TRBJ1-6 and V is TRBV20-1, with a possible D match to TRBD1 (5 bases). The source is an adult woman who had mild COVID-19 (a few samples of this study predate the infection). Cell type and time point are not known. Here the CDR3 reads CSASQGGNSPLHF. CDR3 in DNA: TGCAGTGCTAGTCAGGGCGGGAATTCACCCCTCCACTTT.